The sequence of this T cell receptor beta chain was determined in a study of cytomegalovirus exposure and HLA in healthy donors (dated by TCRdb to between 2016 and 2019). For the wider study: According to an earlier analysis of a few hundred of the donors, about 179 million T cells yielded some 120 million unique TCR beta sequences and approximately 300 Gb of sequence data. Roughly 300 gigabases of sequencing data and 91 million or so unique TCR sequences made up an early release that covered several hundred HLA-typed donors. Among the roughly 400 genotyped donors, about 85% belonged to the genetic ancestry cluster associated with self-reported Caucasian donors. The study aimed to test whether signatures of past pathogen exposure could be identified by cataloging public T cell receptors. The study used immunosequencing to profile the T cell repertoires of 670 or so subjects and linked those repertoires to cytomegalovirus serostatus. A separate validation cohort of approximately 130 different subjects was used in addition to the roughly 700-subject first cohort. To predict cytomegalovirus infection status, the study combined high-throughput TCR immunosequencing, statistical association of individual TCRs with disease status, and machine learning. To study patterns of TCR occurrence, a later analysis re-analyzed previously published TCR beta repertoires from several hundred donors and added high-resolution HLA genotyping. In the later analysis, no new phenotypic data were used to find candidate immune exposures; instead, reliance was placed on TCR beta sequences and their occurrence across donors. In an earlier analysis of 587 of the donors, high-throughput TCR beta sequencing was used to judge whether each TCR beta V gene segment behaved as functional or pseudogenic. Donor age, sex, ethnicity and CMV serostatus were compiled alongside the repertoire data. In a later genetic analysis, genome-wide SNP genotypes for about 55% of the roughly 670 donors were used, and that subset was treated as a discovery cohort. All discovery cohort repertoires had been generated on a single sequencing platform. HLA typing covered class I and class II loci at four-digit resolution. The number of typed donors differed by locus: about 620-630 for A, B, C, DRB1 and DQB1; 500 to 550 for DQA1; about 600 for DPA1; and 400 to 480 for DPB1. Several DR-DQ haplotypes were treated as single units for association and clustering because of strong linkage in the cohort. Among 300 to 500 genotyped donors of the cohort, an average of approximately 220,000 unique TCR beta nucleotide sequences was sequenced per donor, of which about 18% were non-productive.

In the case of this clone: No cognate antigen has been identified for it. No quality values exist for individual bases; no much larger clone is one base distant.

The study at large found these results: At a false discovery rate of 0.05, a later analysis linked 15,000 to 20,000 TCR beta sequences to specific HLA alleles. Correlated functional status among segregating V segments might reflect linkage disequilibrium, but an unknown experimental factor could not be ruled out. Because HLA typing was unavailable for some donors at each locus, only the typed subset was used in association tests. In an earlier analysis of roughly 500 of the donors, most TCR beta V segments appeared in productive rearrangements about 87% or about 30% of the time, broadly matching IMGT annotations. According to the authors, the approach could potentially be generalized to other disease states and immunological phenotypes. The presence/absence analyses assumed that sequencing depth was roughly uniform across donors, and that assumption may not be true. The earlier analysis of some 540 of the donors excluded some 15 rarely observed V segments, including chromosome 9 orphons, because counts were too low. When HLA alleles, especially DR and DQ, strongly co-occurred, attributing TCR associations to individual alleles was difficult. A cluster of highly shared sequence variants was judged likely to be a technical artifact of the sequencing pipeline. In both the original and validation cohorts, the classifier was reported to diagnose cytomegalovirus status with high specificity and sensitivity. In a later analysis, the rate of TCR association differed among HLA loci, with DRB1 alleles having the most associated TCRs and HLA-C alleles having the fewest. The 87-base-pair reads could not distinguish some IMGT-functional V segments, including TRBV6-2 and TRBV6-3, so those segments were excluded. A few of the identified cytomegalovirus-associated TCR beta chains were confirmed in vitro to be specific for cytomegalovirus antigens. According to a later genetic analysis, donors in an Asian-associated ancestry cluster had fewer N-insertions in productive TCRs than the approximately 630-donor mean. In a later analysis, several top co-occurrence clusters were reported to appear linked to parvovirus B19, influenza, CMV and Epstein-Barr virus. The cohort was sequenced for TCR beta chains only, and without alpha or paired-chain data the features that could be detected were limited. A further reported finding was that TCR beta sequences accurately predicted the HLA-A and HLA-B alleles for most subjects in the first cohort. In a later analysis, HLA-associated TCR beta chains were found to be more clonally expanded and to have lower generation probabilities than equally common non-associated chains. V-gene and J-gene trimming of TCR beta chains was associated with a missense DCLRE1C variant in a later genetic analysis, and the association was replicated in an independent cohort. According to a later analysis, most CMV-associated TCR beta chains appeared to be HLA-restricted, and the HLA associations seemed to be driven largely by CMV exposure. Across donors, most TCR sequences were observed very rarely, whereas some public TCRs were present in many individuals. The only immune exposure information available for the cohort was CMV serostatus. The study listed 150 to 200 TCR beta chains as associated with cytomegalovirus.

To prepare the library, the immunoSEQ multiplex PCR assay was applied. The multiplex PCR relied on a mix of 60 forward primers for TCR Vbeta segments and 13 reverse primers for TCR Jbeta segments. Amplification of the CDR3 region of rearranged TCR beta genes was performed with a multiplex PCR assay on genomic DNA. The amplified TCR beta libraries were sequenced on the Illumina HiSeq System as 87-base-pair reads. The paper's processing steps were these. Across the 670 or so repertoires, a later analysis counted 78 million or so unique TCR beta chains, 8.5 million to 12 million of which were shared by at least two donors. A nearest-neighbor algorithm error-corrected the raw reads and collapsed the reads into unique sequences, merging closely related sequences to remove PCR and sequencing errors. V, D and J gene segments were assigned by aligning CDR3 sequences to IMGT reference sequences. Each retained sequence needed at least a six-nucleotide match to both a V gene segment and a J gene segment. A rearrangement was called productive if the CDR3 had no stop codons and remained in frame with V and J, and every other rearrangement was called non-productive. Following IMGT convention, CDR3 was defined as the stretch from the second conserved V-encoded cysteine to the conserved J-encoded phenylalanine. In an earlier analysis of 550 to 650 of the donors, sequences lacking an unambiguous match to a single V gene segment were excluded. An earlier analysis of 587 of the donors classified V segments as functional when productive rearrangements were above 56.7% and as segregating when the standard deviation between donors was above 5%. A statistical classification framework was developed to diagnose cytomegalovirus status using the catalog of TCR beta chain sequences. V and J gene assignment, in a later analysis, came from comparing TCR nucleotide sequences with IMGT/GENE-DB human TR gene sequences. A later analysis assigned CDR3 sequences and most-parsimonious VDJ recombination scenarios with the TCRdist pipeline. A later analysis defined each TCR beta chain by its CDR3 amino acid sequence plus V-gene family, and excluded reads lacking a unique V-gene family. To address suspected cross-contamination and a sequencing artifact, a later analysis removed 450 to 700 highly shared, low-generation-probability nucleotide sequences. For each public chain, a later analysis derived a clonal expansion index from normalized ranks of inferred template counts within each repertoire. In a later analysis, generation probabilities were computed using a VDJ recombination model fitted to out-of-frame rearrangements, and the results were checked against IGoR. A later analysis scored TCR-TCR, TCR-HLA and TCR-CMV co-occurrence with hypergeometric tests, applying a repertoire-size bias correction to TCR pairs. In a later analysis, false discovery rates were estimated by permuting HLA or CMV assignments 20 times. In a later analysis, co-occurring TCRs were grouped with DBSCAN, and TCRdist sequence similarity was added when clustering was performed within HLA-allele-positive subsets. For co-occurrence clustering, repertoires with fewer than 30,000 or more than 120,000 public chains were excluded, along with five repertoires with anomalous nucleotide sharing. TCRdb re-hosts the immuneACCESS table, in-frame sequences only. Its copies lack some clones; in the studies checked, an unresolved V gene accounts for under half of them, and the cause for the rest is not known. For V, J and clone size, that table is used; D and trimming come from the DNA. The sample profile shows some 180,000 clones; just under 80% of them were found once. 2.9% of the sample goes to the ten largest clones.

Relative to germline, V is 0 bases shorter and J is 5 bases shorter, with 10 bases between their ends. CDR1 and CDR2 are drawn from the germline V gene: SNHLY, FYNNEI. The CDR3, from cysteine to phenylalanine, totals 14 residues. Only the CDR3 region is kept as DNA, spanning 42 bases read in frame from base 1. The cohort comprised 670 or so healthy bone marrow donors. At the time of sampling, every cohort member was nominally healthy, though immune exposures that went unrecorded were likely present. The donor tested CMV seronegative, placing the donor among the 350 or so seronegative members of the cohort. Every donor gave a peripheral blood sample, and the peripheral blood mononuclear cells from that sample were used for TCR beta sequencing. Genomic DNA extraction from the blood cell samples was performed with the Qiagen DNeasy Blood Extraction Kit.

Input material: PBMCs. The receptor was isolated from a female donor in good health and CMV-seronegative. This receptor chain uses TRBV2 and TRBJ1-2, with the D gene too uncertain to name. CDR3 loop: CASSEAEGTYGYTF. The nucleotides read TGTGCCAGCAGTGAAGCTGAGGGAACGTATGGCTACACCTTC.